A selection of T cell receptor beta chains follows, all from one sample in a study of blood T cell repertoires in COVID-19. Repertoires were generated with immunoSEQ multiplex PCR, while TCRdb's copy carries only in-frame clones and drops some. This table holds 100,000 or so clones, just under 95% found once. Sequencing was done on a sample of peripheral blood. The source is a man between 65 and 85 years old with acute or convalescent COVID-19. The CDR3 runs from the conserved cysteine through the conserved F or W. Fields, in order: CDR3 protein, CDR3 DNA, J gene, clone size, CDR3 length, V gene, D gene. D genes are given only for firm matches. Clone size appears in some rows only: once, few, many, or a class for an expanded clone.

CASSHWGFRTNTEAFF TGTGCCAGCAGCCACTGGGGCTTTAGGACGAACACTGAAGCTTTCTTT TRBJ1-1 NA 16 TRBV11-2 NA
CASSPGTGVQRSPLHF TGTGCCAGCAGCCCCGGGACAGGGGTTCAGCGATCACCCCTCCACTTT TRBJ1-6 NA 16 TRBV7-9 TRBD1
CATSLTGKFNQPQHF TGTGCCACCTCCCTCACAGGGAAGTTCAATCAGCCCCAGCATTTT TRBJ1-5 NA 15 TRBV6-5 NA
CAISGIPTGGGEQFF TGTGCCATCAGTGGGATACCGACAGGGGGAGGTGAGCAGTTCTTC TRBJ2-1 NA 15 TRBV10-3 TRBD1
CASSSGEDYGYTF TGTGCCAGCTCAAGCGGGGAGGACTATGGCTACACCTTC TRBJ1-2 NA 13 TRBV18 NA
CASSHLTEDTQYF TGTGCCAGCAGTCACCTTACAGAAGATACGCAGTATTTT TRBJ2-3 NA 13 TRBV6-5 NA
CSAGGWNEQFF TGCAGTGCAGGGGGCTGGAATGAGCAGTTCTTC TRBJ2-1 once 11 TRBV20-1 TRBD1
CASSPRASVYYEQYF TGTGCCAGCAGTCCCCGTGCTAGCGTTTACTACGAGCAGTACTTC TRBJ2-7 NA 15 TRBV28 NA
CASSPRGPSYEQYF TGTGCCAGCTCACCACGAGGCCCCTCCTACGAGCAGTACTTC TRBJ2-7 once 14 TRBV18 NA
CASRGDRDYGYTF TGTGCCAGCAGGGGGGACAGGGACTATGGCTACACCTTC TRBJ1-2 NA 13 TRBV6-5 TRBD1
CASSSRTSPLEQYF TGTGCCAGCAGCTCCAGGACTAGCCCTCTGGAGCAGTACTTC TRBJ2-7 NA 14 TRBV7-8 TRBD2
CASSPGTLTSYEQYF TGTGCCAGCAGCCCCGGGACTCTTACCTCCTACGAGCAGTACTTC TRBJ2-7 NA 15 TRBV7-9 NA
CASSYSNGRPYEQYF TGTGCCAGCAGTTACTCGAACGGGAGACCGTACGAGCAGTACTTC TRBJ2-7 NA 15 TRBV6-2/TRBV6-3 NA
CASSVQGASQPQHF TGTGCCAGCAGTGTGCAGGGGGCGAGTCAGCCCCAGCATTTT TRBJ1-5 NA 14 TRBV2 TRBD1
CASSSSLAGGETGELFF TGTGCCAGCAGCTCTAGTTTAGCGGGAGGAGAGACCGGGGAGCTGTTTTTT TRBJ2-2 NA 17 TRBV11-2 TRBD2
CASSSQGTGANVLTF TGTGCCAGCAGCTCACAGGGGACAGGGGCCAACGTCCTGACTTTC TRBJ2-6 NA 15 TRBV5-8 TRBD1
CASSPGQGRRGYTF TGTGCCAGTAGCCCCGGACAGGGTCGGCGTGGCTACACCTTC TRBJ1-2 NA 14 TRBV19 TRBD1
CASSWAAGPMMDTQYF TGTGCCAGCAGCTGGGCAGCAGGGCCTATGATGGATACGCAGTATTTT TRBJ2-3 NA 16 TRBV7-9 NA
CASRYEEAASYNEQFF TGCGCCAGCAGGTACGAAGAGGCGGCCTCCTACAATGAGCAGTTCTTC TRBJ2-1 NA 16 TRBV5-1 NA
CASSILAPSGEQYF TGTGCCAGCAGTATCCTAGCACCCTCGGGGGAGCAGTACTTC TRBJ2-7 once 14 TRBV27 NA
CAISESAGEGTQYF TGTGCCATCAGTGAGTCGGCAGGGGAGGGGACCCAGTACTTC TRBJ2-5 NA 14 TRBV10-3 NA
CASIHGQGNYGYTF TGTGCCAGCATCCACGGACAGGGCAACTATGGCTACACCTTC TRBJ1-2 NA 14 TRBV5-6 TRBD1
CASSLYTYGYTF TGTGCCAGCAGTCTCTATACCTATGGCTACACCTTC TRBJ1-2 NA 12 TRBV28 NA
CASTISDFNTEAFF TGCGCCAGCACGATATCTGACTTTAACACTGAAGCTTTCTTT TRBJ1-1 NA 14 TRBV5-1 NA
CASSPGYGYTF TGTGCCAGCAGCCCAGGCTATGGCTACACCTTC TRBJ1-2 NA 11 TRBV27 NA
CASSMTSGGAGYNEQFF TGTGCCAGTAGTATGACTAGCGGGGGGGCTGGGTACAATGAGCAGTTCTTC TRBJ2-1 NA 17 TRBV19 TRBD2
CASSWDRVDYEQYF TGTGCCAGCAGTTGGGACAGGGTGGACTACGAGCAGTACTTC TRBJ2-7 NA 14 TRBV28 TRBD1
CASSWDRDSPLHF TGCGCCAGCAGTTGGGACAGGGATTCACCCCTCCACTTT TRBJ1-6 once 13 TRBV10-1 TRBD1
CASSPDRGSAFF TGTGCCAGCAGCCCGGACAGGGGATCGGCTTTCTTT TRBJ1-1 NA 12 TRBV11-3 TRBD1
CASSAPRVANEKLFF TGTGCCAGCAGCGCTCCCCGGGTTGCTAATGAAAAACTGTTTTTT TRBJ1-4 NA 15 TRBV6-2/TRBV6-3 NA
CASSLATGGGPPLHF TGCGCCAGCAGCTTGGCCACGGGGGGCGGGCCACCCCTCCACTTT TRBJ1-6 NA 15 TRBV5-1 NA
CASSPRQSIRNQPQHF TGTGCCAGCAGCCCCCGACAGTCAATTAGGAATCAGCCCCAGCATTTT TRBJ1-5 NA 16 TRBV11-2 NA